These T cell receptor beta chains were read from a single sample in a study of early T cells in non-severe SARS-CoV-2 infection. TCRdb re-called the 5' RACE reads through MiXCR, storing one row per CDR3 protein. The sample comprises 70,000 to 85,000 distinct CDR3 sequences, around an eighth of which are singletons, and about 7% rests with the top ten. The sample taken for sequencing was whole blood. All receptors come from an adult who was a healthcare worker with PCR-confirmed SARS-CoV-2 infection or an uninfected control (not recorded which). CDR3s include the opening cysteine and the closing phenylalanine or tryptophan. The D gene is left open where the match is weak. Clone size is given for some rows only: seen once, a few or many times, or a class if the clone is expanded.

j_gene	d_gene	abundance	v_gene	CDR3nt	CDR3aa
TRBJ1-6	.	few	TRBV7-2	TGTGCCAGCAGCTTATTTTGGGGCACTTCACCCCTCCACTTT	CASSLFWGTSPLHF
TRBJ2-7	.	.	TRBV7-6	TGTGCCAGCAGCTTAGCTACAGGGTACGAGCAGTACTTC	CASSLATGYEQYF
TRBJ2-4	.	.	TRBV14	TGTGCCAGCAGCCAAGCTCCAGGGAAAAACATTCAGTACTTC	CASSQAPGKNIQYF
TRBJ2-3	.	few	TRBV6-2/TRBV6-3	TGTGCCAGCAGAGTAGTCGATAGGGATACGCAGTATTTT	CASRVVDRDTQYF
TRBJ2-1	TRBD2	.	TRBV3-1	TGTGCCAGCAGCCAAGGAGCCGGGACTAGCGGGAGAAATGAGCAGTTCTTC	CASSQGAGTSGRNEQFF
TRBJ2-7	.	.	TRBV3-1	TGTGCCAGCAGCCCCTCCTTCTACGAGCAGTACTTC	CASSPSFYEQYF
TRBJ2-5	.	.	TRBV5-4	TGTGCCAGCAGCTTCGTCGGGACCCAAGAGACCCAGTACTTC	CASSFVGTQETQYF
TRBJ2-7	.	.	TRBV29-1	TGCAGCGTGCGCGGGACAGCCGGCTACGAGCAGTACTTC	CSVRGTAGYEQYF
TRBJ2-5	TRBD2	few	TRBV7-9	TGTGCCAGCAGCTTAGCGCGGGGGACTGGTCTTGAGACCCAGTACTTC	CASSLARGTGLETQYF
TRBJ2-3	TRBD2	many	TRBV29-1	TGCAGCGGGAATAGCCTAGCGGGATTCACAGATACGCAGTATTTT	CSGNSLAGFTDTQYF
TRBJ2-2	.	.	TRBV3-1	TGTGCCAGCAGCCTCACGTCCACCGGGGAGCTGTTTTTT	CASSLTSTGELFF
TRBJ2-5	.	many	TRBV11-2	TGTGCCAGCAGCTTAAATGGCGGGGTCGAGGCGGGGGAGACCCAGTACTTC	CASSLNGGVEAGETQYF
TRBJ2-1	TRBD1	few	TRBV9	TGTGCCAGCAGCGTTACAGGGGAGAGTTACAATGAGCAGTTCTTC	CASSVTGESYNEQFF
TRBJ1-1	.	.	TRBV29-1	TGCAGCGTTGAAGGGGGTACTGAAGCTTTCTTT	CSVEGGTEAFF
TRBJ2-7	TRBD1	few	TRBV19	TGTGCCAGTAGTGAATGGGACAGCCCGGGGGAGCAGTACTTC	CASSEWDSPGEQYF
TRBJ2-1	TRBD2	many	TRBV7-8	TGTGCCAGCAGCGGTTACGGGACTAGCGGGAGTACTGAGCAGTTCTTC	CASSGYGTSGSTEQFF
TRBJ2-1	TRBD2	.	TRBV4-1	TGCGCCAGCAGCCAGGCTAGCGGGGGTTCCTACAATGAGCAGTTCTTC	CASSQASGGSYNEQFF
TRBJ2-7	TRBD1	many	TRBV7-2	TGTGCCAGCAGCGCCCCGGACAGGGGGACCTACGAGCAGTACTTC	CASSAPDRGTYEQYF
TRBJ2-5	.	few	TRBV29-1	TGCAGCGGCGGCGGGATGGGGGGAGAGACCCAGTACTTC	CSGGGMGGETQYF
TRBJ2-1	TRBD2	few	TRBV6-5	TGTGCCAGCAGTTACCCCCAAAGCGGGAGCTCCTACAATGAGCAGTTCTTC	CASSYPQSGSSYNEQFF
TRBJ2-7	.	.	TRBV19	TGTGCCAGTAGTATGGGGACATTTTACGAGCAGTACTTC	CASSMGTFYEQYF
TRBJ2-5	TRBD1	few	TRBV5-4	TGTGCCAGCAGCTTGGAAGGGACAGGGGCCGAGGAGACCCAGTACTTC	CASSLEGTGAEETQYF
TRBJ2-7	TRBD1	few	TRBV5-1	TGCGCCAGCAGCTTGGATCAGGGGGCGAGGCAGTACTTC	CASSLDQGARQYF
TRBJ2-1	TRBD2	few	TRBV2	TGTGCCAGCAGTGAATTGCTAGCGGGAGGCTACAATGAGCAGTTCTTC	CASSELLAGGYNEQFF
TRBJ1-1	.	many	TRBV3-1	TGTGCCAGCAGCCAAGGGTGGCGATGGGGCTCTGAAGCTTTCTTT	CASSQGWRWGSEAFF
TRBJ2-1	.	many	TRBV6-4	TGTGCCAGCAGTGACTCGAATCTTCGAAATGAGCAGTTCTTC	CASSDSNLRNEQFF
TRBJ2-7	TRBD2	few	TRBV5-4	TGTGCCAGCAGACTTAGCGGGAGTTCCTACGAGCAGTACTTC	CASRLSGSSYEQYF
TRBJ2-3	TRBD2	.	TRBV30	TGTGCCTGGAGTGCCGCACCAAGCGGGAGGGGGGATACGCAGTATTTT	CAWSAAPSGRGDTQYF
TRBJ1-2	TRBD1	.	TRBV4-2	TGTGCCAGCAGCCGCTCGACAGGGGGAGAAAACTATGGCTACACCTTC	CASSRSTGGENYGYTF
TRBJ2-2	.	few	TRBV7-9	TGTGCCAGCAGCTACAACACAGTGTCCGGGGAGCTGTTTTTT	CASSYNTVSGELFF
TRBJ2-1	.	.	TRBV6-5	TGTGCCAGCAGTCCGCGGCGGGAAATTGAGCAGTTCTTC	CASSPRREIEQFF
TRBJ2-1	.	.	TRBV12-3/TRBV12-4	TGTGCCAGCAGTTGGGGGCCAGTTACCAATGAGCAGTTCTTC	CASSWGPVTNEQFF
TRBJ2-5	TRBD2	.	TRBV6-1	TGTGCCAGCAGTAGGACTAGCGGGGAACAAGAGACCCAGTACTTC	CASSRTSGEQETQYF
TRBJ1-6	.	few	TRBV27	TGTGCCAGCAGTTCGTACGGGAGTTCACCCCTCCACTTT	CASSSYGSSPLHF
TRBJ2-2	.	.	TRBV18	TGTGCCAGCTCACCACCCCGAGGGATAGCGTACACCGGGGAGCTGTTTTTT	CASSPPRGIAYTGELFF
TRBJ1-3	TRBD1	.	TRBV4-2	TGTGCCAGCAGCCACCCCAGATGGACAGGCCCTTCTGGAAACACCATATATTTT	CASSHPRWTGPSGNTIYF
TRBJ1-1	.	many	TRBV12-3/TRBV12-4	TGTGCCAGCATCTCGGAAGTTATGAACACTGAAGCTTTCTTT	CASISEVMNTEAFF
TRBJ1-2	TRBD1	.	TRBV12-3/TRBV12-4	TGTGCCAGCAGTTTTGAGGTCAGGGGGCAAGATGGCTACACCTTC	CASSFEVRGQDGYTF
TRBJ1-2	.	many	TRBV12-3/TRBV12-4	TGTGCCAGCAGTTTGGACGGACGGAGATTTGGCTACACCTTC	CASSLDGRRFGYTF
TRBJ1-5	TRBD1	.	TRBV2	TGTGCCAGCAGTGAACAACAGGGGGATCTCCCCGGGCATCAGCCCCAGCATTTT	CASSEQQGDLPGHQPQHF
TRBJ2-3	.	.	TRBV18	TGTGCCAGCTCTCGGGACGGACTCACAGATACGCAGTATTTT	CASSRDGLTDTQYF
TRBJ2-7	TRBD2	many	TRBV20-1	TGCAGTGCCTCTAACCGACTAGCGGGATTCTACGAGCAGTACTTC	CSASNRLAGFYEQYF
TRBJ2-7	TRBD1	few	TRBV15	TGTGCCACCAGCTCAGGGGGCGTCGCCTACGAGCAGTACTTC	CATSSGGVAYEQYF
TRBJ2-7	.	many	TRBV6-2/TRBV6-3	TGTGCCAGCAGTTACTCGACAGGAACCGACGACCTCTTC	CASSYSTGTDDLF
TRBJ1-1	.	many	TRBV18	TGTGCCAGCTCACCAGACACGAACACTGAAGCTTTCTTT	CASSPDTNTEAFF
TRBJ1-6	.	few	TRBV10-2	TGCGCCAGCAGTGAGGGGGCCAGGAATTCACCCCTCCACTTT	CASSEGARNSPLHF